Shown below are 7 T cell receptor beta chains from a single sample sequenced in a study of T cells in Graves' hyperthyroidism and ophthalmopathy. RNA transcripts were the template for amplifying TCR beta CDR3 regions. First-round RT-PCR of the TCR CDR3 relied on the HTBI primer set. TCRdb re-analysed the multiplex PCR reads in MiXCR, keeping a single row per CDR3 protein. The sample contains roughly 500,000 distinct CDR3 sequences, about 16% of which appear only once. Sequenced material: blood. The receptors come from a woman aged 30 to 39 with Graves' ophthalmopathy.

In its sample, this clonotype was seen many times. The V gene is TRBV20-1, the J gene TRBJ2-1; TRBD2 agrees at 10 bases. CDR3 length: 14 residues. Germline CDR1 and CDR2: DFQATT and SNEGSKA (reference sequence). The ends lost 4 bases at V and 6 bases at J; junction bases unmatched: 6. This CDR3 reads CSAMLAGEFNEQFF. The DNA of the CDR3 is TGCAGTGCTATGCTAGCGGGAGAGTTCAATGAGCAGTTCTTC.

In its sample, this clonotype was seen a few times. The genes are TRBV4-3 and TRBJ2-2; D ambiguous. Trimming took off 3 bases at V and 3 bases at J, with 8 bases between the two ends. From germline, CDR1 is LGHNA and CDR2 YSLEER. The CDR3 runs 14 residues. CDR3 amino acids: CASSHITDTGELFF. The CDR3 coding sequence is TGCGCCAGCAGCCATATAACGGACACCGGGGAGCTGTTTTTT.

This clonotype was detected many times. V is TRBV20-1 and J is TRBJ2-7; D is unresolved. Trimming took 4 bases from V and 0 from J, leaving 10 bases between them. The CDR3 extends over 13 amino acids. Germline CDR1 and CDR2: DFQATT and SNEGSKA (reference sequence). CDR3 sequence: CSANFVDSYEQYF. CDR3 DNA: TGCAGTGCTAATTTTGTGGACTCCTACGAGCAGTACTTC.

The chain has TRBV15 and TRBJ2-1, with D perhaps matching TRBD2 (7 bases). Per the germline V gene, CDR1 is LNHNV and CDR2 is YYDKDF (reference sequence). V shed 0 bases and J shed 3 bases, with 12 bases lying between them. The CDR3 extends over 16 amino acids. CDR3 bases: TGTGCCACCAGCAGAGAGGGGGGGCACATCTACAATGAGCAGTTCTTC. Encoded protein: CATSREGGHIYNEQFF.

The J gene is TRBJ1-2, the V gene TRBV6-1; D is unresolved. V gave up 6 bases and J gave up 6 bases, with 17 bases separating them. Germline V lookup: CDR1 MNHNS, CDR2 SASEGT. The CDR3 is 14 residues long. CDR3 region: CASSRDPRSHGYTF. The CDR3 DNA reads TGTGCCAGCAGCCGGGATCCTAGGTCCCATGGCTACACCTTC.

The V gene is TRBV5-5, the J gene TRBJ1-5, with D perhaps TRBD1 (5 bases). Germline V gives CDR1 SGHKS, CDR2 YYEKEE (reference sequence). The CDR3 runs 16 residues. Deletions cut 4 bases from V and 2 bases from J, with 16 bases between. The CDR3 here is CASSAFGAVGNQPQHF. The CDR3 nucleotides are TGTGCCAGCAGCGCCTTTGGGGCTGTCGGCAATCAGCCCCAGCATTTT.

This clonotype was found many times. V is TRBV12-3 or TRBV12-4 and J is TRBJ1-1; the D gene is possibly TRBD1 (5 bases). The V end lost 1 base, the J end lost 9 bases, and 9 bases lay between the germline ends. This CDR3 comprises 12 residues. The CDR3 DNA is TGTGCCAGCAGTTTAGTGGGGGTGAAAGCTTTCTTT. Amino acids: CASSLVGVKAFF.